These 23 T cell receptor beta chains share one sample of origin, sequenced in a study of blood T cell repertoires in COVID-19. Repertoires were generated with immunoSEQ multiplex PCR, while TCRdb's copy carries only in-frame clones and drops some. The sample includes roughly 250,000 clones, 87% of them seen just once. Material: peripheral blood. The receptor source for this set is a man aged 55 to 70 who had recovered from COVID-19.

The chain has TRBV30 and TRBJ1-1; no definite D call. Germline CDR1 and CDR2: GTSNPN and SVGIG (reference sequence). There are 12 residues in the CDR3. The V gene lost 2 bases and the J gene lost 5 bases, with 9 bases spanning the gap. This CDR3 reads CAWSLGGTEAFF. In nucleotides, the CDR3 is TGTGCCTGGAGTCTAGGCGGGACTGAAGCTTTCTTT.

V and J are TRBV3-1 (or the pseudogene TRBV3-2) and TRBJ2-1; weak D call: TRBD2 (6 bases). This CDR3 comprises 17 residues. Trimming removed 1 base at V and 10 bases at J, with 23 bases between. In germline, CDR1 is LGHDT, CDR2 YNNKEL (reference sequence). The CDR3 coding sequence is TGTGCCAGCAGCCAAGCTATCGGGGGACCCTTCGTCGGCGAGCAGTTCTTC. Protein sequence: CASSQAIGGPFVGEQFF.

The gene calls are TRBV18 and TRBJ2-4, with a weak D call TRBD1 (6 bases). V was trimmed by 5 bases and J by 0 bases, leaving 17 bases between them. CDR1 is KGHSH, CDR2 LQKENI, per germline. The CDR3 is 17 residues long. CDR3 sequence (DNA): TGTGCCAGCTCAACCGGACAGATATCAATAGCCAAAAACATTCAGTACTTC. This sequence encodes CASSTGQISIAKNIQYF. The variable domain in full, completed from reference TRBV18 and TRBJ2-4, reads NAGVMQNPRHLVRRRGQEARLRCSPMKGHSHVYWYRQLPEEGLKFMVYLQKENIIDESGMPKERFSAEFPKEGPSILRIQQVVRGDSAAYFCASSTGQISIAKNIQYFGAGTRLSVL.

The V gene is TRBV12-3 or TRBV12-4, the J gene TRBJ1-4; D remains ambiguous. CDR3 size: 12 residues. V was clipped by 4 bases and J by 9 bases, with 9 bases between them. DNA of the CDR3: TGTGCCAGCAGTTCCGGGAGGCAAAAACTGTTTTTT. It translates to CASSSGRQKLFF.

The rearrangement uses TRBV30 and TRBJ2-1; TRBD2 aligns across 10 bases. The CDR3 length is 19 residues. The germline V gene has CDR1 GTSNPN and CDR2 SVGIG (reference sequence). V was pared by 7 bases and J by 1 base, with 19 bases of the junction left unmatched. CDR3 amino acids: CASALSGGASLRSYNEQFF. In DNA form, the CDR3 reads TGTGCCTCCGCCCTAAGCGGGGGGGCGAGTTTGAGGTCCTACAATGAGCAGTTCTTC.

This rearrangement joins TRBV27 to TRBJ1-6, with TRBD1 as a possible D gene (5 bases). The CDR3 totals 15 residues. Germline V gives CDR1 MNHEY, CDR2 SMNVEV (reference sequence). V was shortened by 1 base and J by 7 bases, with 11 bases between the two germline ends. The CDR3 here is CASSLWSGGNSPLHF. The CDR3 coding sequence is TGTGCCAGCAGTTTATGGTCGGGGGGGAATTCACCCCTCCACTTT.

The genes are TRBV12-5 and TRBJ2-3; 9 nucleotides match TRBD2. Germline V CDR1 and CDR2: LGHNT, FRNRAP. J lost 6 bases, V lost 0 bases, and 19 bases had no gene match. CDR3 length: 20 amino acids. The CDR3 nucleotides read TGTGCTAGTGGTTTGGTACTAGACGGAAGTCTAGCGGGGTTTAACGATACGCAGTATTTT. Its translation is CASGLVLDGSLAGFNDTQYF. Full variable domain (outside the CDR3, taken from reference TRBV12-5 and TRBJ2-3): DARVTQTPRHKVTEMGQEVTMRCQPILGHNTVFWYRQTMMQGLELLAYFRNRAPLDDSGMPKDRFSAEMPDATLATLKIQPSEPRDSAVYFCASGLVLDGSLAGFNDTQYFGPGTRLTVL.

This chain links TRBV2 with TRBJ2-1; 9 bases fit TRBD1. The V and J ends lost 7 bases and 6 bases, in that order; junction bases with no gene match: 10. This CDR3 contains 15 residues. Germline loops: CDR1 SNHLY, CDR2 FYNNEI. CDR3 coding DNA: TGTGCCAGCAAGATAGGGACAGGGTTTTCCAATGAGCAGTTCTTC. This gives the protein CASKIGTGFSNEQFF.

There are a few counts of this clone. The rearrangement links TRBV11-3 to TRBJ2-2; weak D call: TRBD1 (7 bases). The CDR3 contains 13 residues. Trimming left V 7 bases short and J 9 bases short, with 15 bases between. From germline, CDR1 is SGHNT and CDR2 YENEEA. This CDR3 is CASTETGRRELFF. DNA for the CDR3: TGTGCCAGCACCGAGACAGGGAGGAGGGAGCTGTTTTTT.

The chain recombines TRBV5-1 with TRBJ2-7; D is possibly TRBD1 (6 bases). Per the germline V gene, CDR1 is SGHRS and CDR2 is YFSETQ. The CDR3 totals 15 residues. The V end lost 0 bases, the J end lost 0 bases, and 10 bases lay between the germline ends. The CDR3 reads CASSLATGSSYEQYV. CDR3 coding DNA: TGCGCCAGCAGCTTGGCGACAGGAAGCTCCTACGAGCAGTACGTC.

CDR3 nucleotides: TGCGCCAGCAGCTTGGAACCAGGGCGCTATGGCTACACCTTC. Protein sequence: CASSLEPGRYGYTF. V is TRBV5-1 and J is TRBJ1-2, with a possible D match to TRBD1 (5 bases). In germline, CDR1 is SGHRS, CDR2 YFSETQ. V was clipped by 0 bases and J by 4 bases, with 10 bases between them. There are 14 residues in the CDR3.

Concerning this clone: This specimen includes other DNA sequences encoding the same CDR3. The CDR3 DNA sequence: TGCGCCAGCAGCTTGGCAGGAAGCTCCTATAATTCACCCCTCCACTTT. This sequence encodes CASSLAGSSYNSPLHF. V gene TRBV5-1 combines with J gene TRBJ1-6; no clear D gene. V was shortened by 0 bases and J by 0 bases, with 7 bases between the two germline ends. Germline CDR1 SGHRS, CDR2 YFSETQ. The CDR3 runs 16 residues.

The count of this clone is one. The rearrangement uses TRBV11-2 and TRBJ1-5, with D uncertain. This CDR3 contains 13 residues. The germline gives CDR1 SGHAT, CDR2 FQNNGV. Trimming shortened V by 4 bases and J by 0 bases, and 4 bases separated the two germline ends. This CDR3 is CASSSYSNQPQHF. Here the CDR3 DNA reads TGTGCCAGCAGCTCCTATAGCAATCAGCCCCAGCATTTT.

The CDR3 protein is CASRDRGGTEAFF. As DNA, the CDR3 is TGTGCCAGCAGGGACAGGGGGGGCACTGAAGCTTTCTTT. The chain joins TRBV19 to TRBJ1-1; 11 bases match TRBD1. Germline lookup yields CDR1 LNHDA and CDR2 SQIVND (reference sequence). J lost 4 bases, V lost 9 bases, and 4 bases had no gene match. This CDR3 is built from 13 residues. Full variable domain (missing parts from reference TRBV19 and TRBJ1-1): DGGITQSPKYLFRKEGQNVTLSCEQNLNHDAMYWYRQDPGQGLRLIYYSQIVNDFQKGDIAEGYSVSREKKESFPLTVTSAQKNPTAFYLCASRDRGGTEAFFGQGTRLTVV.

This chain links TRBV9 with TRBJ1-2, with D perhaps TRBD1 (6 bases). Germline V lookup: CDR1 SGDLS, CDR2 YYNGEE. V lost 4 bases and J 7 bases, leaving 20 bases between the germline ends. This CDR3 has 15 residues. The CDR3 loop reads CASSQRDTVRGGYTF. CDR3 nucleotide sequence: TGTGCCAGCAGCCAACGGGACACCGTCAGGGGTGGCTACACCTTC.

The chain combines TRBV21-1 with TRBJ2-1; whether TRBD2, the table's D call, matches the DNA was not checked. TRBV21-1 is an annotated pseudogene. The CDR3 sequence is 12 residues long. The CDR3 nucleotides read TGTGCGTCCTCCCCTCGGTCGGGAGAGCAGTTCTTC. Translated: CASSPRSGEQFF.

J is TRBJ2-3 and V is TRBV29-1, with D perhaps matching TRBD1 (5 bases). Germline CDR1 reads SQVTM; CDR2 reads ANQGSEA. Trimming cost V 4 bases and J 8 bases, with 16 bases left between them. This CDR3 is 13 amino acids long. CDR3 in amino acids: CSVGPRGRGTQYF. The CDR3 DNA is TGCAGCGTTGGTCCCAGAGGAAGGGGTACGCAGTATTTT.

In its sample, this clone was seen a few times. The rearrangement uses TRBV3-1 (or the pseudogene TRBV3-2) and TRBJ2-7, with 8 nucleotides matching TRBD1. The CDR3 covers 15 residues. V gave up 4 bases and J gave up 1 base; unmatched junction bases: 6. Germline loops: CDR1 LGHDT, CDR2 YNNKEL (reference sequence). CDR3 loop: CASSPTDRASYEQYF. CDR3 nucleotides: TGTGCCAGCAGCCCCACGGACAGGGCTTCCTACGAGCAGTACTTC.

The gene calls are TRBV4-2 and TRBJ1-1; D is unresolved. The length of the CDR3 is 14 residues. Germline loops: CDR1 LGHNA, CDR2 YNFKEQ. V was pared by 0 bases and J by 3 bases, with 8 bases between. The CDR3 nucleotides read TGTGCCAGCAGCCAAGATTCCCGGGACACTGAAGCTTTCTTT. Protein product: CASSQDSRDTEAFF.

The J gene is TRBJ1-2, the V gene TRBV29-1, with D possibly being TRBD1 (6 bases). Germline lookup yields CDR1 SQVTM and CDR2 ANQGSEA. V lost 7 bases and J 0 bases, leaving 21 bases between the germline ends. CDR3 length equals 16 residues. The CDR3 sequence is CSAGPGTPKANYGYTF. The CDR3 DNA is TGCAGCGCCGGCCCCGGGACACCAAAAGCTAACTATGGCTACACCTTC.

The table lists this clone with a count of one. The V gene is TRBV9, the J gene TRBJ1-4; 10 nucleotides agree with TRBD1. CDR1 and CDR2 from the germline V gene are SGDLS and YYNGEE. This CDR3 is 14 amino acids long. V shed 2 bases and J 7 bases; nucleotides not matched to a gene: 2. CDR3 region: CASSVGTGVEKLFF. The CDR3 DNA is TGTGCCAGCAGCGTCGGGACAGGGGTTGAAAAACTGTTTTTT.

The chain couples TRBV18 to TRBJ1-4, with a possible D match to TRBD1 (5 bases). CDR3 length equals 14 residues. Germline V gene lookup returns CDR1 KGHSH and CDR2 LQKENI. V gave up 4 bases and J gave up 4 bases, with 10 bases separating them. DNA for the CDR3: TGTGCCAGCTCACGTGACAGTATTAATGAAAAACTGTTTTTT. Its translation is CASSRDSINEKLFF.

The J gene is TRBJ1-4, the V gene TRBV18; 7 bases match TRBD1. The CDR3 runs to 13 residues. The trim removed 3 bases at V and 5 bases at J, leaving 0 bases unmatched. Germline V gives CDR1 KGHSH, CDR2 LQKENI. CDR3 sequence reads: CASSPGQNEKLFF. The CDR3 nucleotides read TGTGCCAGCTCACCGGGACAGAATGAAAAACTGTTTTTT.